The next 8 T cell receptor beta chains were all read from a single sample in a study of shared clonotypes between healthy human individuals. The method was immunoSEQ multiplex PCR; TCRdb's version includes in-frame clones alone and lacks a portion of them. The table lists approximately 400,000 clones, just over 95% of them singletons. Sequenced: memory CD8+ T cells sorted from blood. Described subset: CD45RO+ cells pooled with CCR7-negative TemRA cells. The receptors were sampled from a man aged 25-45 years in good health.

The chain employs TRBV19 and TRBJ2-5; D gene uncertain. The CDR3 has 15 residues. From germline, CDR1 is LNHDA and CDR2 SQIVND (reference sequence). V was cut by 5 bases and J by 0 bases, with 13 bases left in between. As DNA, the CDR3 is TGTGCCAGTAGTTTGTTCTGGGGTAACCAAGAGACCCAGTACTTC. Its protein is CASSLFWGNQETQYF.

The chain's CDR3 is CASSRGTSGSGELFF. The DNA for the CDR3 is TGTGCCAGCAGTCGCGGGACTAGCGGGTCCGGGGAGCTGTTTTTT. This chain uses TRBV28 with TRBJ2-2; 12 nucleotides agree with TRBD2. Germline CDR1 MDHEN, CDR2 SYDVKM. With V trimmed by 5 bases and J by 6 bases, 4 bases remained unmatched. The CDR3 has 15 residues.

The gene calls are TRBV4-1 and TRBJ2-3; TRBD2 matches 11 bases. The germline V gene has CDR1 MGHRA and CDR2 YSYEKL. The CDR3 is 17 residues long. With V trimmed by 0 bases and J by 5 bases, 7 bases remained unmatched. The CDR3 DNA sequence: TGCGCCAGCAGCCAAGAGGGACTAGCGGTGAAGTTAGATACGCAGTATTTT. Protein sequence: CASSQEGLAVKLDTQYF.

The CDR3 spells CAIGTGELFF. DNA of the CDR3: TGTGCCATCGGGACAGGGGAGCTGTTTTTT. J is TRBJ2-2 and V is TRBV10-3, with D tentatively TRBD1 (6 bases). With 8 bases removed from V and 8 bases from J, the gap between germline ends came to 6 bases. Germline V gene lookup returns CDR1 ENHRY and CDR2 SYGVKD. This CDR3 region has 10 residues.

The genes are TRBV5-1 and TRBJ2-3; TRBD1 agrees at 9 bases. J gave up 0 bases and V 4 bases, and 6 bases lay outside the gene matches. Germline V lookup: CDR1 SGHRS, CDR2 YFSETQ. The CDR3 is 16 residues long. CDR3 protein: CASSVLTGGSTDTQYF. CDR3 nucleotide sequence: TGCGCCAGCAGCGTGCTGACAGGGGGGAGCACAGATACGCAGTATTTT.

V usage is TRBV11-2 and J usage is TRBJ2-7, with D possibly TRBD2 on 5 matching bases. Trimming took off 1 base at V and 6 bases at J, with 10 bases between the two ends. From germline, CDR1 is SGHAT and CDR2 FQNNGV. The CDR3 totals 13 residues. CDR3 nucleotide sequence: TGTGCCAGCAGCTTAGGGACTTTGGGCGAGCAGTACTTC. Translation gives CASSLGTLGEQYF.

CDR3 protein: CASSYNRERTDTQYF. The CDR3 nucleotides are TGCGCCAGCAGCTACAACAGGGAACGCACAGATACGCAGTATTTT. V is TRBV5-1 and J is TRBJ2-3, with D maybe TRBD1 (6 bases). V lost 3 bases and J lost 1, with 12 bases in between. There are 15 residues in the CDR3. Germline V gene sequence: CDR1 SGHRS, CDR2 YFSETQ.

V is TRBV6-5 and J is TRBJ2-4, with D tentatively TRBD1 (5 bases). The CDR3 totals 13 residues. CDR1 is MNHEY, CDR2 SVGAGI, per germline. V was clipped by 6 bases and J by 8 bases, with 14 bases between them. CDR3 in amino acids: CASRPQGLDIQYF. As DNA, the CDR3 is TGTGCCAGCAGACCGCAGGGCTTAGACATTCAGTACTTC.